Included here is one T cell receptor (beta chain) sequence, with context. The protocol was immunoSEQ multiplex PCR, while the TCRdb copy is restricted to in-frame clones and leaves out a portion. Seen here are fewer than 200,000 clones, around 96% observed once, and the top ten hold approximately 0.97%. This record belongs to a study of control samples from healthy donors and cancer patients. The source is a woman in her 30s in good health. Source material: blood.

The CDR3 loop is CASRQPGGKEKLFF. As DNA, the CDR3 is TGTGCCAGCAGGCAACCCGGGGGGAAAGAAAAACTGTTTTTT. The chain carries TRBV6-5 and TRBJ1-4; perhaps TRBD1 as D (5 bases). CDR3 length: 14 residues. Germline loops: CDR1 MNHEY, CDR2 SVGAGI. V was trimmed by 6 bases and J by 8 bases, leaving 16 bases between them.